This TCR beta chain originates from a study of shared clonotypes between healthy human individuals. Across the whole study: Samples came from a couple of female and three male donors aged 18 to 49.

Study-level results: All-four-donor shared clonotypes had higher generation probabilities than non-shared clonotypes did.

CDR1 is MDHEN, CDR2 SYDVKM, per germline. V lost 6 bases to trimming and J lost 6 bases, with 17 bases between them. This CDR3 contains 15 residues. As concerns this clone: What it binds is not known.

TCRdb's table, derived via immunoSEQ multiplex PCR, lists solely in-frame clones and lacks some. The sample contains 1.6 million or so clones, 98% to 99% of which appear only once. This clonotype was obtained from a man in his thirties or forties in good health. Material for sequencing was naive CD4+ T cells sorted from blood. Subset indicated: CD45RA+ positively selected. This chain links TRBV28 with TRBJ2-2, with D hard to call. The CDR3 coding sequence is TGTGCCAGCAGCACTCTATTGGGGTTTCCCGGGGAGCTGTTTTTT. Protein: CASSTLLGFPGELFF.